These T cell receptor beta chains were read from a single sample in a study of cytomegalovirus exposure and HLA in healthy donors. Sequencing was performed with immunoSEQ multiplex PCR; in TCRdb, only in-frame clones are kept and a portion is missing. Of over 85,000 clones in the sample, around 72% were seen once. Sequenced sample: PBMCs. The receptors here all came from a man aged 40-49 years in good health and CMV-seronegative. Both conserved end residues are part of each CDR3. The order of the fields is clone size, CDR3 length, V gene, D gene, J gene, CDR3 protein, CDR3 DNA. The D gene is left open where the match is weak. Size tells how often a clone was seen (once, few, many) or the class of an expanded clone, and some rows leave it out.

size: few; length: 16; V: TRBV10-3; D: TRBD1; J: TRBJ1-1; CDR3: CAISGDRGRLNTEAFF; DNA: TGTGCCATCAGTGGGGACAGGGGGCGGTTGAACACTGAAGCTTTCTTT
size: few; length: 16; V: TRBV5-4; D: .; J: TRBJ2-3; CDR3: CASSLPKGARADTQYF; DNA: TGTGCCAGCAGCTTGCCCAAGGGAGCCCGGGCAGATACGCAGTATTTT
size: .; length: 12; V: TRBV28; D: .; J: TRBJ2-7; CDR3: CASKGRAYEQYF; DNA: TGTGCCAGCAAAGGCAGGGCCTACGAGCAGTACTTC
size: few; length: 14; V: TRBV6-1; D: .; J: TRBJ2-1; CDR3: CASETGNGYNEQFF; DNA: TGTGCCAGCGAAACAGGCAACGGGTACAATGAGCAGTTCTTC
size: .; length: 11; V: TRBV5-1; D: .; J: TRBJ2-5; CDR3: CASSDLETQYF; DNA: TGCGCCAGCAGCGACTTAGAGACCCAGTACTTC
size: .; length: 15; V: TRBV7-6; D: .; J: TRBJ2-2; CDR3: CASSFNRPNTGELFF; DNA: TGTGCCAGCTCTTTTAACAGGCCGAACACCGGGGAGCTGTTTTTT
size: .; length: 13; V: TRBV5-1; D: .; J: TRBJ2-7; CDR3: CASSLGEAYEQYF; DNA: TGCGCCAGCAGCTTGGGAGAAGCCTACGAGCAGTACTTC
size: .; length: 14; V: TRBV7-9; D: .; J: TRBJ1-1; CDR3: CASSLFDMNTEAFF; DNA: TGTGCCAGCAGCCTATTTGACATGAACACTGAAGCTTTCTTT
size: .; length: 10; V: TRBV21-1; D: .; J: TRBJ2-7; CDR3: CASGGVKQYF; DNA: TGTGCCAGCGGAGGGGTTAAGCAGTACTTC
size: once; length: 16; V: TRBV4-2; D: .; J: TRBJ2-5; CDR3: CASSQGLRGGEETQYF; DNA: TGTGCCAGCAGCCAAGGTTTGAGGGGGGGTGAGGAGACCCAGTACTTC
size: once; length: 14; V: TRBV7-2; D: .; J: TRBJ2-7; CDR3: CASSLGGYSYEQYF; DNA: TGTGCCAGCAGCTTAGGAGGGTACTCCTACGAGCAGTACTTC
size: .; length: 16; V: TRBV5-1; D: .; J: TRBJ2-1; CDR3: CASSTSPGFVYNEQFF; DNA: TGCGCCAGCAGCACTAGTCCCGGATTTGTCTACAATGAGCAGTTCTTC
size: .; length: 15; V: TRBV9; D: .; J: TRBJ1-1; CDR3: CASSVATWGITEAFF; DNA: TGTGCCAGCAGCGTAGCTACCTGGGGCATTACTGAAGCTTTCTTT
size: .; length: 16; V: TRBV15; D: TRBD2; J: TRBJ2-3; CDR3: CATSRDLGLEGNTQYF; DNA: TGTGCCACCAGCAGAGACCTGGGACTAGAGGGGAATACGCAGTATTTT
size: .; length: 18; V: TRBV7-9; D: TRBD2; J: TRBJ2-7; CDR3: CASSTHIARTSGGYEQYF; DNA: TGTGCCAGCAGCACTCATATAGCGCGGACTAGCGGGGGTTACGAGCAGTACTTC
size: few; length: 14; V: TRBV2; D: TRBD2; J: TRBJ2-3; CDR3: CASRLAGVTDTQYF; DNA: TGTGCCAGCAGACTAGCGGGGGTTACAGATACGCAGTATTTT
size: .; length: 15; V: TRBV30; D: TRBD2; J: TRBJ2-7; CDR3: CAWTLSGGRPYEQYF; DNA: TGTGCCTGGACCTTGAGCGGGGGGCGACCCTACGAGCAGTACTTC
size: .; length: 15; V: TRBV2; D: TRBD2; J: TRBJ2-5; CDR3: CASSVGRGGSETQYF; DNA: TGTGCCAGCAGTGTTGGACGGGGGGGCAGTGAGACCCAGTACTTC
size: .; length: 15; V: TRBV5-1; D: .; J: TRBJ1-4; CDR3: CASSSRDPEDEKLFF; DNA: TGCGCCAGCAGCTCGCGGGACCCTGAGGATGAAAAACTGTTTTTT
size: .; length: 18; V: TRBV4-3; D: .; J: TRBJ1-3; CDR3: CASSQEPGASFSGNTIYF; DNA: TGCGCCAGCAGCCAAGAGCCCGGAGCCAGTTTCTCTGGAAACACCATATATTTT
size: once; length: 15; V: TRBV10-3; D: TRBD1; J: TRBJ1-5; CDR3: CAISRDRGSNQPQHF; DNA: TGTGCCATCAGTAGAGACAGGGGCAGCAATCAGCCCCAGCATTTT
size: many; length: 16; V: TRBV5-1; D: TRBD2; J: TRBJ2-3; CDR3: CASRALAGGPSDTQYF; DNA: TGCGCCAGCAGGGCCCTAGCGGGGGGGCCAAGTGATACGCAGTATTTT